Listed below are T cell receptor beta chains from one sample, sequenced in a study of cytomegalovirus exposure and HLA in healthy donors. Measured with immunoSEQ multiplex PCR; TCRdb has only the in-frame clones, and not every one. The profile covers 64,000 or so clones, with approximately 63% appearing a single time and more than 9.5% taken by the ten largest. Material for sequencing was PBMCs. The receptors originated from a woman aged 50 to 60 in good health and CMV-seropositive. Each CDR3 is given with its conserved first and last residue. Part of the rows lack a size; the others show once, few, many or a class for expanded clones.

CDR3aa	j_gene	abundance	len	v_gene
CASSVGHLNYGYTF	TRBJ1-2	-	14	TRBV10-2
CASSPPRDFNEQFF	TRBJ2-1	-	14	TRBV18
CASSTGTGREQYF	TRBJ2-7	-	13	TRBV5-1
CASSPGLAGYYEQYF	TRBJ2-7	-	15	TRBV28
CALRVELFTEAFF	TRBJ1-1	-	13	TRBV30
CASSNRQGDTDTQYF	TRBJ2-3	-	15	TRBV18
CASSVGDFSNEQFF	TRBJ2-1	-	14	TRBV9
CASSVGSGGALNEQFF	TRBJ2-1	few	16	TRBV9
CASSLASSDSVYEQYF	TRBJ2-7	few	16	TRBV7-2
CASSYSRDRVETQYF	TRBJ2-5	-	15	TRBV28
CASSGLAGASYNEQFF	TRBJ2-1	-	16	TRBV25-1
CASSQDLSGNEQYF	TRBJ2-7	few	14	TRBV4-3
CASSRPTGEAFF	TRBJ1-1	-	12	TRBV4-3
CASSSNQRIYGYTF	TRBJ1-2	-	14	TRBV5-6
CASSREGGNTEAFF	TRBJ1-1	-	14	TRBV25-1
CASSRNMNTEAFF	TRBJ1-1	-	13	TRBV7-2
CASSRTGQGWTEAFF	TRBJ1-1	once	15	TRBV7-2
CASSEDRHTGAFF	TRBJ1-1	few	13	TRBV10-2
CASSVPDSYGYTF	TRBJ1-2	-	13	TRBV28
CASSLIGAWKMNTEAFF	TRBJ1-1	once	17	TRBV5-1
CASSLQATNEKLFF	TRBJ1-4	-	14	TRBV2
CASSTRTGAVNTEAFF	TRBJ1-1	-	16	TRBV7-2
CASSALAGATDTQYF	TRBJ2-3	-	15	TRBV9
CASSYQRSSPLGERAGRQSYEQYF	TRBJ2-7	-	24	TRBV28
CASSRGEGAEWPQHF	TRBJ1-5	-	15	TRBV18
CASSRTGNSYQPQHF	TRBJ1-5	-	15	TRBV27
CASSFGSSGRSYNEQFF	TRBJ2-1	-	17	TRBV28
CASSPPEGINYGYTF	TRBJ1-2	once	15	TRBV5-4
CASSVEDTTKDEQYF	TRBJ2-7	-	15	TRBV9
CASTPFEGTGELFF	TRBJ2-2	-	14	TRBV6-1
CASSLARGLYGYTF	TRBJ1-2	-	14	TRBV7-2
CASSQDTTNEKLFF	TRBJ1-4	-	14	TRBV4-3
CASSQDVGGAYNEQFF	TRBJ2-1	few	16	TRBV4-3
CASGTVSSGEQYF	TRBJ2-7	few	13	TRBV19
CATSRVPGGNTEAFF	TRBJ1-1	-	15	TRBV15
CASSWTKTGNYGYTF	TRBJ1-2	-	15	TRBV6-5
CASSTLDALRCYF	TRBJ2-7	-	13	TRBV9
CASSLAGSGVEAQHF	TRBJ1-5	-	15	TRBV5-1
CAISEGVTSGRSRNEQFF	TRBJ2-1	-	18	TRBV10-3
CSVVQAAYEQYF	TRBJ2-7	-	12	TRBV29-1
CASTLQGSREAFF	TRBJ1-1	-	13	TRBV4-2
CASGPGLAGVDTQYF	TRBJ2-3	-	15	TRBV5-4
CASSYAGDRGYTF	TRBJ1-2	-	13	TRBV6-6
CASSADRAYEQYF	TRBJ2-7	-	13	TRBV11-2
CASSLVAGETQYF	TRBJ2-5	-	13	TRBV5-8
CASSPAGDPQPQHF	TRBJ1-5	once	14	TRBV28
CASSLNSPGVVTEAFF	TRBJ1-1	few	16	TRBV7-3
CASSGDNPREEQFF	TRBJ2-1	-	14	TRBV2
CASSLDRVTDTQYF	TRBJ2-3	-	14	TRBV6-5
CASRAAGGSETQYF	TRBJ2-5	-	14	TRBV27
CASSLRQATYEQYF	TRBJ2-7	few	14	TRBV2
CASSRPVREDADTQYF	TRBJ2-3	-	16	TRBV5-1
CAISSGTSGTYEQYF	TRBJ2-7	-	15	TRBV10-3
CASSYSLAGRETQYF	TRBJ2-5	-	15	TRBV6-5
CASRQTSGGPDGQYF	TRBJ2-3	once	15	TRBV4-1